This passage covers 21 T cell receptor beta chains from one sample sequenced in a study of CXCR3-negative and CXCR3-positive naive CD8 T cells. Notes on the study in general: CXCR3-positive naive cells had more hydrophobic TRB CDR3s than CXCR3-negative naive cells.

Preparation of TRB cDNA libraries relied on 5' RACE carrying UMI labels. TCRdb re-called the 5' RACE reads; one entry per CDR3 protein, DNA not given. This sample contains about 60,000 distinct CDR3 sequences. These TCRs' antigens remain unknown. Sequenced sample: naive CXCR3+ CD8+ T cells from blood. The subset: CD45RO-CCR7+CD27+CD95- naive CD8+ T cells expressing CXCR3 (TNR3+). The receptors come from a human donor in good health. Some clones in this sample may be carry-over from other donors' samples.

The J gene is TRBJ2-1, the V gene TRBV28; TCRdb selects TRBD1, and the lack of DNA leaves this call unchecked. The CDR3 extends over 16 amino acids. Germline V gives CDR1 MDHEN, CDR2 SYDVKM. The CDR3 reads CASSLVGGSSYNEQFF.

The chain links TRBV29-1 to TRBJ2-2; TCRdb outputs TRBD2, but without DNA this stays unchecked. The CDR3 sequence is 14 residues long. Germline V gives CDR1 SQVTM, CDR2 ANQGSEA. The CDR3 sequence: CSVGEREGTGELFF.

This chain links TRBV20-1 with TRBJ1-3; the TRBD1 assignment by TCRdb is unverifiable without DNA. The CDR3 has 13 residues. Germline loops: CDR1 DFQATT, CDR2 SNEGSKA (reference sequence). CDR3 protein: CSALQGDRNTIYF.

The genes are TRBV4-3 and TRBJ1-1. The CDR3 totals 16 residues. The germline V gene encodes CDR1 LGHNA and CDR2 YSLEER. The CDR3 protein is CASSQALVAADREAFF.

The chain links TRBV19 to TRBJ1-5. Germline lookup yields CDR1 LNHDA and CDR2 SQIVND (reference sequence). The CDR3 has 14 residues. The CDR3 sequence: CASSIQVINQPQHF.

This chain uses TRBV20-1 with TRBJ1-1. The CDR3 is made up of 12 amino acids. Germline lookup yields CDR1 DFQATT and CDR2 SNEGSKA (reference sequence). CDR3: CSAADGNTEAFF.

CDR3: CASSSEISGNTIYF. This chain uses TRBV7-2 with TRBJ1-3. The germline V gene encodes CDR1 SGHTA and CDR2 FQGNSA. This CDR3 has 14 residues.

The V gene is TRBV4-1, the J gene TRBJ1-6; the TCRdb D gene call, TRBD1, has no DNA to confirm it. The germline CDR1 and CDR2 sequences are MGHRA and YSYEKL. This CDR3 has 15 amino acids. CDR3 sequence: CASSLRRGANSPLHF.

The chain couples TRBV7-3 to TRBJ2-7; TCRdb's D call, TRBD1, is unchecked because there is no DNA. Germline V gives CDR1 SGHTA, CDR2 FQGTGA. This CDR3 has 17 amino acids. This CDR3 is CASSLSPQGTGGYEQYF.

This chain links TRBV9 with TRBJ2-7; TCRdb outputs TRBD1, but without DNA this stays unchecked. From germline, CDR1 is SGDLS and CDR2 YYNGEE. The CDR3 is made up of 13 amino acids. The CDR3 region is CASSVSFRGEQYF.

The chain uses TRBV12-3 or TRBV12-4 and TRBJ2-7; TCRdb's assignment of TRBD2 cannot be checked, as there is no DNA. This CDR3 contains 18 residues. The CDR3 is CASSTGTSGFHPSYEQYF.

The genes are TRBV18 and TRBJ2-7. Germline CDR1 reads KGHSH; CDR2 reads LQKENI. The CDR3 contains 13 residues. The CDR3 sequence is CASSPGQFYEQYF.

The chain joins TRBV12-3 or TRBV12-4 to TRBJ2-7; there is no DNA to check the TCRdb D call of TRBD1. This CDR3 region has 13 residues. CDR3 protein: CASTWDSSYEQYF.

The chain has TRBV10-3 and TRBJ2-3; TCRdb's D call of TRBD2 is untestable without DNA. This CDR3 has 17 residues. Germline CDR1 ENHRY, CDR2 SYGVKD. CDR3 residues: CAISAVWDYSSTDTQYF.

This chain links TRBV21-1 with TRBJ1-2. TRBV21-1 is flagged as a pseudogene. The CDR3 sequence is 13 residues long. CDR3 in amino acids: CASSTQENYGYTF.

V is TRBV28 and J is TRBJ2-3. Per germline, CDR1 MDHEN and CDR2 SYDVKM. CDR3 length equals 15 residues. CDR3 amino acids: CASSHGYSTPDTQYF.

V is TRBV4-3 and J is TRBJ2-5; TCRdb calls TRBD1, which cannot be checked without DNA. Germline CDR1 and CDR2: LGHNA and YSLEER. The CDR3 loop spans 15 amino acids. The CDR3 is CASSLRENSEETQYF.

The chain joins TRBV25-1 to TRBJ2-3; TCRdb calls TRBD2, which cannot be checked without DNA. The length of the CDR3 is 17 residues. From germline, CDR1 is MGHDK and CDR2 SYGVNS. Here the CDR3 reads CASSEFGLVTDTDTQYF.

This sequence joins TRBV6-2 or TRBV6-3 and TRBJ2-1; the D call of TRBD1 rests on TCRdb alone, since no DNA is present to check it. This CDR3 has 16 residues. CDR1 MNHEY and CDR2 SVGEGT come from the germline V gene. This CDR3 reads CASSYSRRGGFNEQFF.

The chain combines TRBV7-2 with TRBJ1-3. CDR1 is SGHTA and CDR2 is FQGNSA in the germline V gene. This CDR3 has 15 residues. The CDR3 sequence is CASSPGRSSGNTIYF.

This clonotype is classed as medium-sized (0.01 to 0.1%) by frequency. This chain links TRBV29-1 with TRBJ1-1. Germline V gene lookup returns CDR1 SQVTM and CDR2 ANQGSEA. The CDR3 is 11 amino acids. CDR3 in amino acids: CSVEGGTEAFF.